This T cell receptor (beta chain) was recovered during a study of regulatory T cells in long-lasting Graves disease. Library construction for TCR beta used iRepertoire HTBI primers and Arm-PCR of CDR3 regions. Each CDR3 protein gets one entry after TCRdb re-called the multiplex PCR reads with MiXCR. The repertoire holds about 500,000 distinct CDR3 sequences, with around 12% as singletons. Time point noted: newly diagnosed GD, antithyroid drugs for less than 3 months. The TCR library was made from RNA extracted from PBMCs. This clonotype was counted at least ten times. Per the germline V gene, CDR1 is SNHLY and CDR2 is FYNNEI. The V gene lost 7 bases and the J gene lost 2 bases, with 14 bases spanning the gap. The CDR3 is 14 amino acids. The same sample was also used in a study of T cells in Graves' hyperthyroidism and ophthalmopathy.

The V gene is TRBV2, the J gene TRBJ1-2; D unclear. This TCR derives from a woman aged 25 to 39 with Graves disease. The sample consisted of peripheral blood mononuclear cells (PBMCs), taken at new diagnosis, from a patient treated with antithyroid drugs. CDR3 loop: CASTGTFANYGYTF. The CDR3 DNA sequence: TGTGCCAGCACGGGAACATTCGCGAACTATGGCTACACCTTC.